Listed below are T cell receptor beta chains from one sample, sequenced in a study of brain T cells in children with intractable seizures. Produced via immunoSEQ multiplex PCR; TCRdb's table is partial and in-frame only. The sample lists 300,000 to 400,000 clones; 93% were seen once. Sequenced here: peripheral blood, sampled more than 4 months after surgery. These receptors all stem from a boy under two years old with tuberous sclerosis and intractable seizures. Each CDR3 is given with its conserved first and last residue. A D gene is named only where the DNA matches it firmly. Size is omitted from some rows. Given values are once, few, many or a class for expanded clones.

size: -
J: TRBJ1-5
V: TRBV5-6
D: TRBD1
DNA: TGTGCCAGCAGCTTGGGACAGGGGGGGCAGCCCCAGCATTTT
CDR3: CASSLGQGGQPQHF

size: -
J: TRBJ2-7
V: TRBV11-2
D: -
DNA: TGTGCCAGCAGCCCACGTGAGGGACTTGACTCCTACGAGCAGTACTTC
CDR3: CASSPREGLDSYEQYF

size: -
J: TRBJ1-6
V: TRBV30
D: TRBD1
DNA: TGTGCCTGGAGTGTGGGACAGGGAGATTCACCCCTCCACTTT
CDR3: CAWSVGQGDSPLHF

size: few
J: TRBJ1-5
V: TRBV7-8
D: TRBD1
DNA: TGTGCCAGCAGCTTTGGCGACCGGGGACAGGACAATCAGCCCCAGCATTTT
CDR3: CASSFGDRGQDNQPQHF

size: -
J: TRBJ1-1
V: TRBV24-1
D: -
DNA: TGTGCCACCAGTGTTAAAAGAGGCACTGAAGCTTTCTTT
CDR3: CATSVKRGTEAFF

size: once
J: TRBJ1-4
V: TRBV25-1
D: TRBD1
DNA: TGTGCCAGCAGTGATCCCGGGACAGGGGGGGAAAAACTGTTTTTT
CDR3: CASSDPGTGGEKLFF

size: -
J: TRBJ2-1
V: TRBV11-3
D: TRBD2
DNA: TGTGCCAGCAGCTTAGATCTGGGACTAGCGGTATACAATGAGCAGTTCTTC
CDR3: CASSLDLGLAVYNEQFF

size: once
J: TRBJ1-1
V: TRBV9
D: -
DNA: TGTGCCAGCAGCGTAGGAAGTATGAACACTGAAGCTTTCTTT
CDR3: CASSVGSMNTEAFF

size: -
J: TRBJ1-2
V: TRBV24-1
D: -
DNA: TGTGCCACCAGTGATTTGACGAACTATGGCTACACCTTC
CDR3: CATSDLTNYGYTF

size: -
J: TRBJ2-5
V: TRBV28
D: TRBD2
DNA: TGTGCCAGCAGTTTATCAGCACTAGCGGGAGGGAATCAAGAGACCCAGTACTTC
CDR3: CASSLSALAGGNQETQYF

size: -
J: TRBJ1-2
V: TRBV4-1
D: -
DNA: TGCGCCAGCAGCCGAAATGCCTGGGACTATGGCTACACCTTC
CDR3: CASSRNAWDYGYTF

size: -
J: TRBJ1-2
V: TRBV3-1/TRBV3-2
D: TRBD1
DNA: TGTGCCAGCAGCCTAGACAGGGAGTTTGGCTACACCTTC
CDR3: CASSLDREFGYTF

size: -
J: TRBJ1-2
V: TRBV5-6
D: -
DNA: TGTGCCAGCAGCTTGGGGGCCTATGGCTACACCTTC
CDR3: CASSLGAYGYTF

size: -
J: TRBJ2-4
V: TRBV27
D: -
DNA: TGTGCCAGCAGTTCCCTCGCAGGGAACATTCAGTACTTC
CDR3: CASSSLAGNIQYF

size: -
J: TRBJ2-7
V: TRBV11-2
D: -
DNA: TGTGCCAGCAGCTGGGACTCGGGACAGCCCTACGAGCAGTACTTC
CDR3: CASSWDSGQPYEQYF

size: -
J: TRBJ1-2
V: TRBV24-1
D: TRBD1
DNA: TGTGCCACCAGTCCTAACCTCATACAGGGGGCAGGGTCTAGGTATGGCTACACCTTC
CDR3: CATSPNLIQGAGSRYGYTF

size: -
J: TRBJ1-1
V: TRBV10-3
D: -
DNA: TGTGCCATCAGTGTGTACATCAACACTGAAGCTTTCTTT
CDR3: CAISVYINTEAFF

size: -
J: TRBJ2-3
V: TRBV19
D: TRBD1
DNA: TGTGCCAGTAGTACCAGGGACAGGGCACTGACAGATACGCAGTATTTT
CDR3: CASSTRDRALTDTQYF

size: -
J: TRBJ1-1
V: TRBV5-6
D: -
DNA: TGTGCCAGCAGCTTGTTGAACACTGAAGCTTTCTTT
CDR3: CASSLLNTEAFF

size: -
J: TRBJ2-5
V: TRBV7-2
D: TRBD2
DNA: TGTGCCAGCAGCGGTAGCGGGGGGGCCCTGGAGACCCAGTACTTC
CDR3: CASSGSGGALETQYF

size: -
J: TRBJ2-3
V: TRBV6-6
D: -
DNA: TGTGCCAGCGCCAGGGGCCCTAGCACAGATACGCAGTATTTT
CDR3: CASARGPSTDTQYF

size: once
J: TRBJ1-5
V: TRBV6-2/TRBV6-3
D: -
DNA: TGTGCCAGCAGTGGACAAGAAAATCAGCCCCAGCATTTT
CDR3: CASSGQENQPQHF